These 24 T cell receptor beta chains came from one sample sequenced in a study of somatic mutations in cytotoxic T cells in rheumatoid arthritis. TCRdb keeps only in-frame clones here, not all; method: immunoSEQ multiplex PCR. The sample has around 18,000 clones, about 81% seen once. Sequences were obtained from CD8+ T cells sorted from blood. The origin of the receptors is an adult with rheumatoid arthritis.

The rearrangement joins TRBV7-9 to TRBJ2-2; D remains unclear. The germline V gene has CDR1 SEHNR and CDR2 FQNEAQ (reference sequence). This CDR3 is built from 16 residues. V was cut by 1 base and J by 4 bases, with 13 bases left in between. CDR3 region: CASSLVLGSFTGELFF. The CDR3 nucleotides read TGTGCCAGCAGCTTAGTTTTGGGATCTTTCACCGGGGAGCTGTTTTTT.

V gene TRBV7-6 combines with J gene TRBJ2-3; 9 positions match TRBD1. CDR1 and CDR2 from the germline V gene are SGHVS and FNYEAQ. The CDR3 loop spans 17 amino acids. Unmatched junction bases numbered 9, after V lost 1 base and J lost 4 bases. CDR3 coding DNA: TGTGCCAGCAGCTTAGAGGGACAGGGTATCGTGCCAGATACGCAGTATTTT. This sequence encodes CASSLEGQGIVPDTQYF.

The chain links TRBV28 to TRBJ2-7, with D possibly matching TRBD1 (6 bases). Trimming left V 6 bases short and J 10 bases short, with 13 bases between. From germline, CDR1 is MDHEN and CDR2 SYDVKM. This CDR3 contains 11 residues. The CDR3 region is CASSRDRSQYF. DNA of the CDR3: TGTGCCAGCAGCCGAGACAGGAGTCAGTACTTC.

V usage is TRBV13 and J usage is TRBJ2-1; a weak D match, TRBD1 (6 bases). V was trimmed by 9 bases and J by 0 bases, leaving 12 bases between them. The CDR3 contains 14 residues. Germline values: CDR1 PRHDT, CDR2 FYEKMQ (reference sequence). The CDR3 nucleotides read TGTGCCAGTAAAGGGGGAAGCTCCTACAATGAGCAGTTCTTC. Protein product: CASKGGSSYNEQFF.

This clone has a handful of counts. The rearrangement uses TRBV2 and TRBJ2-2; TRBD2 matches 9 bases. The ends lost 6 bases at V and 0 bases at J; junction bases unmatched: 14. The CDR3 totals 19 residues. Looked up from germline, CDR1 is SNHLY and CDR2 is FYNNEI. The CDR3, as DNA: TGTGCCAGCAGATACCGGGGTAGCGGGGGCCCTACGAACACCGGGGAGCTGTTTTTT. This gives the protein CASRYRGSGGPTNTGELFF.

V gene TRBV5-5 combines with J gene TRBJ2-7; D may be TRBD2 (7 bases). Germline lookup yields CDR1 SGHKS and CDR2 YYEKEE (reference sequence). V dropped 3 bases and J dropped 3 bases, with 19 bases sitting between them. The CDR3 length is 16 residues. CDR3 sequence: CASSSTLWGGGYEQYF. The CDR3, as DNA: TGTGCCAGCAGCTCAACCCTCTGGGGAGGGGGCTACGAGCAGTACTTC.

The rearrangement uses TRBV27 and TRBJ1-5, with no clear D. V lost 4 bases, J lost 1 base, and 11 bases lay in between. The CDR3 loop spans 15 amino acids. CDR1 is MNHEY, CDR2 SMNVEV, per germline (reference sequence). The CDR3 here is CASSSSLVSNQPQHF. The CDR3 DNA is TGTGCCAGCAGTTCGTCCCTCGTGAGCAATCAGCCCCAGCATTTT.

This chain uses TRBV7-9 with TRBJ2-1; possible D gene TRBD1, 6 bases. CDR3 length: 15 residues. CDR1 SEHNR and CDR2 FQNEAQ come from the germline V gene (reference sequence). The V end was cut by 5 bases, the J end by 3 bases, with 14 bases between. This CDR3 reads CASSNQGHLYNEQFF. CDR3 DNA sequence: TGTGCCAGCAGCAACCAGGGACACCTCTACAATGAGCAGTTCTTC.

CDR3 region: CASKVHLRSDEQFF. The CDR3, as DNA: TGTGCCAGCAAGGTGCATTTAAGGAGCGATGAGCAGTTCTTC. The chain has TRBV6-4 and TRBJ2-1; D unresolved. V lost 7 bases and J lost 8, with 18 bases in between. The length of the CDR3 is 14 residues. CDR1 and CDR2 from the germline V gene are MRHNA and SNTAGT.

This sequence joins TRBV27 and TRBJ2-7; D is possibly TRBD2 (6 bases). The CDR3 is made up of 15 amino acids. Germline V gene data show CDR1 as MNHEY and CDR2 as SMNVEV (reference sequence). The germline V and J ends were trimmed by 6 bases and 2 bases, with 17 bases remaining between them. The CDR3 region is CASSRSGGIAYEQYF. The CDR3 nucleotides are TGTGCCAGCAGCCGTTCCGGCGGGATCGCCTACGAGCAGTACTTC.

This chain joins TRBV6-1 and TRBJ2-3, with TRBD2 as a possible D gene (7 bases). The germline CDR1 and CDR2 sequences are MNHNS and SASEGT. CDR3 length equals 16 residues. V was clipped by 2 bases and J by 1 base, with 13 bases between them. CDR3 sequence: CASSEHGGGRTDTQYF. CDR3 nucleotide sequence: TGTGCCAGCAGTGAACATGGCGGGGGCCGCACAGATACGCAGTATTTT.

This clone was observed a few times. The chain recombines TRBV28 with TRBJ2-7; 10 bases are shared with TRBD2. Germline V lookup: CDR1 MDHEN, CDR2 SYDVKM. CDR3 length: 12 residues. V shed 9 bases and J 5 bases; nucleotides not matched to a gene: 4. Written as DNA, the CDR3 is TGTGCCAGTGGACTAGCGGTGCACGAGCAGTACTTC. Translating it yields CASGLAVHEQYF. Together with reference TRBV28 and TRBJ2-7, the CDR3 gives the full variable domain: DVKVTQSSRYLVKRTGEKVFLECVQDMDHENMFWYRQDPGLGLRLIYFSYDVKMKEKGDIPEGYSVSREKKERFSLILESASTNQTSMYLCASGLAVHEQYFGPGTRLTVT.

J is TRBJ2-2 and V is TRBV9; 11 bases align to TRBD2. The germline CDR1 and CDR2 sequences are SGDLS and YYNGEE. V was clipped by 3 bases and J by 3 bases; unmatched bases: 7. The CDR3 extends over 17 amino acids. CDR3 amino acids: CASSDSLAGVDTGELFF. The DNA of the CDR3 is TGTGCCAGCAGCGACTCACTAGCGGGGGTGGACACCGGGGAGCTGTTTTTT.

The rearrangement links TRBV5-6 to TRBJ1-2; D uncertain. The CDR3 runs 14 residues. V gave up 0 bases and J gave up 6 bases, with 12 bases separating them. Germline loops: CDR1 SGHDT, CDR2 YYEEEE. DNA of the CDR3: TGTGCCAGCAGCTTGGGAGTTATTGGGGATGGCTACACCTTC. It translates to CASSLGVIGDGYTF.

V and J are TRBV14 and TRBJ2-3; D not certain. Trimming left V 0 bases short and J 3 bases short, with 4 bases between. This CDR3 has 13 amino acids. Per the germline V gene, CDR1 is SGHDN and CDR2 is FVKESK. For the CDR3, the DNA is TGTGCCAGCAGCCAAGAGAGTACAGATACGCAGTATTTT. Translation: CASSQESTDTQYF. The variable domain in full, with the rest retrieved from reference TRBV14 and TRBJ2-3, is EAGVTQFPSHSVIEKGQTVTLRCDPISGHDNLYWYRRVMGKEIKFLLHFVKESKQDESGMPNNRFLAERTGGTYSTLKVQPAELEDSGVYFCASSQESTDTQYFGPGTRLTVL.

This clone is medium-sized in the sample. The CDR3 reads CASSVGGGRETQYF. In DNA, the CDR3 is TGTGCCAGCAGTGTTGGGGGGGGGCGAGAGACCCAGTACTTC. J is TRBJ2-5 and V is TRBV27, with a possible D match to TRBD2 (7 bases). Trimming stripped 5 bases from V and 4 bases from J, with 14 bases between. CDR3 length: 14 residues. Germline V lookup: CDR1 MNHEY, CDR2 SMNVEV (reference sequence).

The chain employs TRBV28 and TRBJ1-1; D unresolved. Germline V gene sequence: CDR1 MDHEN, CDR2 SYDVKM. This CDR3 spans 16 amino acids. V gave up 6 bases and J gave up 0 bases, with 17 bases separating them. CDR3 sequence: CASSSPGRALNTEAFF. The DNA for the CDR3 is TGTGCCAGCAGCTCCCCTGGGAGAGCATTGAACACTGAAGCTTTCTTT.

The V call is TRBV11-1, the J call TRBJ1-1; the match to TRBD1 covers 12 bases. The CDR3 is made up of 16 amino acids. Per germline, CDR1 SGHAT and CDR2 FQDESV (reference sequence). Trimming took 5 bases from V and 1 from J; bases not matched to a gene: 5. CDR3 bases: TGTGCCAGCAGCCCGGGGACAGGGGGCTGGAACACTGAAGCTTTCTTT. This encodes CASSPGTGGWNTEAFF.

The V gene is TRBV29-1, the J gene TRBJ2-7; the match to TRBD2 covers 15 bases. V shed 0 bases, J shed 1 base, and the junction held 16 bases outside the gene matches. Looked up from germline, CDR1 is SQVTM and CDR2 is ANQGSEA. The length of the CDR3 is 21 residues. The CDR3 DNA sequence: TGCAGCGTTGAAGAGGAGACCTGGGGGACTAGCGGGAGGAAGGGATCCTACGAGCAGTACTTC. Residues: CSVEEETWGTSGRKGSYEQYF.

The chain links TRBV9 to TRBJ1-2; 12 positions match TRBD1. The CDR3 loop spans 16 amino acids. The V gene's germline CDR1 is SGDLS and CDR2 YYNGEE. The trim removed 0 bases at V and 6 bases at J, leaving 6 bases unmatched. The CDR3 DNA follows: TGTGCCAGCAGCGTAGCATGGGACAGGGGGCACGATGGCTACACCTTC. It encodes CASSVAWDRGHDGYTF.

The chain joins TRBV14 to TRBJ1-2; D unclear. The CDR3 runs 13 residues. V lost 4 bases and J lost 6, with 12 bases in between. From germline, CDR1 is SGHDN and CDR2 FVKESK. CDR3 nucleotides: TGTGCCAGCAGCCTCCTGAACACGGATGGCTACACCTTC. Its translation is CASSLLNTDGYTF.

The CDR3 is CASSGGLGTEAFF. The CDR3 DNA reads TGTGCCAGCAGCGGAGGGTTGGGCACTGAAGCTTTCTTT. This chain links TRBV9 with TRBJ1-1; D gene ambiguous. CDR1 SGDLS and CDR2 YYNGEE come from the germline V gene. This CDR3 comprises 13 residues. V lost 3 bases and J lost 4, with 10 bases in between.

CDR3 sequence (DNA): TGTGCCAGCAGCTCCTATCGGGGCACTGAAGCTTTCTTT. Amino acid sequence: CASSSYRGTEAFF. The chain joins TRBV7-3 to TRBJ1-1; D remains ambiguous. V lost 4 bases, J lost 4 bases, and 10 bases lay in between. The CDR3 runs to 13 residues. CDR1 is SGHTA, CDR2 FQGTGA, per germline.

The V and J genes are TRBV7-6 and TRBJ2-7, with 10 bases lining up with TRBD2. The CDR3 covers 14 residues. Germline-derived CDR1 and CDR2 are SGHVS and FNYEAQ. Trimming removed 4 bases from V and 3 bases from J; junction bases left unmatched: 3. CDR3 sequence (DNA): TGTGCCAGCAGCTCGATAGCGGGAGGCTACGAGCAGTACTTC. Encoded protein: CASSSIAGGYEQYF.